The T cell receptor beta chain under discussion was sequenced for a study of CD8 T cell repertoires and HIV-1 epitope variants. Study-wide background: T cells were stimulated with Twenty-five Gag and Nef peptides separately. IL-2, IL-7 and IL-15 were added on days 3 and 7 of roughly 11-day cultures. The baseline condition was 1M T cells left uncultured.

About this clone: No antigen is known for it.

The CDR3 has 13 residues. The ends were cut back, 7 bases at V and 5 bases at J, with 13 bases in the middle. Germline assignment: CDR1 MGHDK and CDR2 SYGVNS. Sequenced by immunoSEQ multiplex PCR; TCRdb stores in-frame clones only, minus some. Of about 2,900 clones listed, approximately 73% are singletons. The V and J genes are TRBV25-1 and TRBJ2-3; D may be TRBD2 (7 bases). The TCR was taken from a male donor with HIV. The specimen sequenced was cultured CD8+ T cells derived from PBMCs. The CDR3 protein is CASTRGGRDTQYF. As DNA, the CDR3 is TGTGCCAGCACTAGGGGGGGGAGAGATACGCAGTATTTT.